This TCR beta chain is from a study of CD8 T cells in Susac syndrome. This clonotype was observed once. RNA amounts of roughly 0.45 to 1 ug underwent reverse transcription with random hexamers. TCRdb independently ran MiXCR on the immunoSEQ multiplex PCR reads; one entry per CDR3 protein. The sample has under 80,000 distinct CDR3 sequences; about 95% are singletons. This CDR3 has 15 amino acids. Trimming removed 1 base at V and 8 bases at J, with 14 bases between. Germline V gene sequence: CDR1 KGHSH, CDR2 LQKENI. The receptor was derived from a human donor with multiple sclerosis. This rearrangement joins TRBV18 to TRBJ2-2; the D call may be TRBD1 or TRBD2 (5 bases each). Material: CD8+ T cells from PBMCs. The CDR3 region is CASSPRPGPQGELFF. The CDR3 DNA follows: TGTGCCAGCTCACCACGACCGGGGCCCCAGGGGGAGCTGTTTTTT.